At least ten counts were recorded for the clone carrying this TCR beta chain. Reverse transcription of all isolated RNA meant that expressed TCRB transcripts were sequenced. Some clones are missing from TCRdb's copy, which holds only in-frame ones; the method was immunoSEQ multiplex PCR. The table lists about 250,000 clones, 11% to 15% of them singletons, with more than 0.025% in the top ten. Germline V gives CDR1 SGHTA, CDR2 FQGNSA. V dropped 7 bases and J dropped 1 base, with 12 bases sitting between them. The CDR3 has 14 amino acids. These data originate in a study of beta chain features in type 1 diabetes.

The genes are TRBV7-2 and TRBJ2-3, with D perhaps matching TRBD2 (5 bases). This clonotype was obtained from a woman between 35 and 50 years old in good health. The material sequenced was naive CD4+ T cells from blood. The CDR3 protein is CASTDHGGTDTQYF. In DNA, the CDR3 is TGTGCCAGCACCGACCACGGGGGCACAGATACGCAGTATTTT.